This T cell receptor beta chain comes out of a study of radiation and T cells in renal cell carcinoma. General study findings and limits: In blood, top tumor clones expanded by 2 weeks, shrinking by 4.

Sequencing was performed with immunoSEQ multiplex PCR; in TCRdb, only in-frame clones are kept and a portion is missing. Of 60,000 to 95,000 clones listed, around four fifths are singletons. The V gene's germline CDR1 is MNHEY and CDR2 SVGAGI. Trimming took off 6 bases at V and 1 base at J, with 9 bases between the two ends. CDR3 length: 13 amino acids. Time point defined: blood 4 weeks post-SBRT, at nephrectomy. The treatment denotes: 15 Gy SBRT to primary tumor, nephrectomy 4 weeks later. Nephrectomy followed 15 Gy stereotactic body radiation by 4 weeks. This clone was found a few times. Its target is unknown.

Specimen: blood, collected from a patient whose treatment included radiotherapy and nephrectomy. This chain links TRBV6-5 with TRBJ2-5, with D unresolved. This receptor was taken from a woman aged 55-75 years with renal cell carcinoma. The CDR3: CASSLISQETQYF. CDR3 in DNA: TGTGCCAGCAGCCTCATTTCCCAAGAGACCCAGTACTTC.